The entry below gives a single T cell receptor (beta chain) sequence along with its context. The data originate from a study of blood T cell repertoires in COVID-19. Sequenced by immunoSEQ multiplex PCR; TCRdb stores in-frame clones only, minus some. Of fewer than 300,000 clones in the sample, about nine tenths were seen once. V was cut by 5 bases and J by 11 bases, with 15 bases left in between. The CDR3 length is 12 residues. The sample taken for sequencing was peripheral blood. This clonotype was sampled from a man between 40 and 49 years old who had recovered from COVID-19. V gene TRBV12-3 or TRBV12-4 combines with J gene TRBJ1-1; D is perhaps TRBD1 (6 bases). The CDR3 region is CASSRGGPPAFF. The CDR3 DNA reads TGTGCCAGCAGTCGGGGGGGGCCACCCGCTTTCTTT.